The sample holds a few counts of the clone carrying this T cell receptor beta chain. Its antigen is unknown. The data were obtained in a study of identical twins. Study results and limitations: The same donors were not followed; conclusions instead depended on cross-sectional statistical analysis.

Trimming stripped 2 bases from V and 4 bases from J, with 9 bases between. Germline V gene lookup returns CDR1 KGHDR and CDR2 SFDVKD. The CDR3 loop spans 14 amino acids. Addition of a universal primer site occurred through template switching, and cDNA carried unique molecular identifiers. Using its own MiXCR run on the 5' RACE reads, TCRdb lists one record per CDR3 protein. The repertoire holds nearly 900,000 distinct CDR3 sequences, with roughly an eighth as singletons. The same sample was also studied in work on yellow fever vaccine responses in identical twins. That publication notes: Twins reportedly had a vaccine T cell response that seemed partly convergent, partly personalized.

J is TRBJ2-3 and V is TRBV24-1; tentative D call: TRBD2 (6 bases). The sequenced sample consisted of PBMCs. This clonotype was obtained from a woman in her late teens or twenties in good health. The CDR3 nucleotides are TGTGCCACCAGTGATTGGGAGGATCCAGATACGCAGTATTTT. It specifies CATSDWEDPDTQYF.